One and the same sample provided the 25 T cell receptor beta chains below, sequenced in a study of shared clonotypes between healthy human individuals. This table comes from immunoSEQ multiplex PCR, and its TCRdb copy is limited to in-frame clones, with some not included. The sample contains 1,500,000 or so clones, around 97% of which appear only once. The sequencing sample was made of naive CD4+ T cells sorted from blood. The subset here: CD45RA+ positively selected. The receptors derive from a man aged 25 to 40 in good health.

The chain joins TRBV11-3 to TRBJ2-1; unclear D gene. This CDR3 comprises 14 residues. Per the germline V gene, CDR1 is SGHNT and CDR2 is YENEEA. Trimming stripped 7 bases from V and 0 bases from J, with 10 bases between. Written as DNA, the CDR3 is TGTGCCAGCAAGCCGGATTTCTCCTACAATGAGCAGTTCTTC. Amino acids: CASKPDFSYNEQFF.

The genes are TRBV5-4 and TRBJ2-6, with no clear D. The V gene lost 0 bases and the J gene lost 1 base, with 5 bases spanning the gap. The CDR3 loop spans 15 amino acids. Germline CDR1 is SGHNT and CDR2 is YYREEE (reference sequence). CDR3 region: CASSLGRSGANVLTF. CDR3 sequence (DNA): TGTGCCAGCAGCTTGGGAAGGTCTGGGGCCAACGTCCTGACTTTC.

The chain employs TRBV7-9 and TRBJ1-1; D unclear. Germline CDR1 reads SEHNR; CDR2 reads FQNEAQ (reference sequence). The CDR3 spans 14 residues. The V gene lost 3 bases and the J gene lost 4 bases, with 12 bases spanning the gap. CDR3 in DNA: TGTGCCAGCAGCTTGGAAATGGGGAGCACTGAAGCTTTCTTT. Translating gives CASSLEMGSTEAFF.

This chain connects TRBV27 to TRBJ2-7, with 8 bases identical to TRBD2. The CDR3 runs 15 residues. CDR1 is MNHEY, CDR2 SMNVEV, per germline (reference sequence). With 7 bases clipped from V and 4 bases from J, the junction kept 12 bases outside the gene matches. The CDR3 is CASIDLSGRGYEQYF. Here the CDR3 DNA reads TGTGCCAGCATCGACTTAAGCGGGAGAGGTTACGAGCAGTACTTC.

The rearrangement links TRBV18 to TRBJ2-1; 7 bases agree with TRBD2. Trimming cost V 3 bases and J 5 bases; bases outside gene matches: 7. Per the germline V gene, CDR1 is KGHSH and CDR2 is LQKENI. The CDR3 covers 15 residues. CDR3 region: CASSPLDSGHNEQFF. CDR3 sequence (DNA): TGTGCCAGCTCACCGCTAGATAGCGGGCACAATGAGCAGTTCTTC.

The chain uses TRBV9 and TRBJ2-2; possible D gene TRBD1, 7 bases. The CDR3 has 17 amino acids. Germline V gives CDR1 SGDLS, CDR2 YYNGEE. Trimming took off 4 bases at V and 7 bases at J, with 23 bases between the two ends. The CDR3 DNA is TGTGCCAGCAGCAGACAAACGAGACAGGGACTGAGCGGGGAGCTGTTTTTT. Encoded protein: CASSRQTRQGLSGELFF.

This clone was detected only a few times. The identical CDR3 is also encoded by other nucleotide sequences in the sample. V usage is TRBV5-1 and J usage is TRBJ2-3, with 7 bases that match TRBD1. The CDR3 has 14 residues. CDR1 and CDR2 (germline): SGHRS, YFSETQ. J was trimmed by 2 bases and V by 2 bases; bases with no gene match: 2. As DNA, the CDR3 is TGCGCCAGCAGCTTCGGGACAGCCACAGATACGCAGTATTTT. It codes for CASSFGTATDTQYF.

The chain joins TRBV19 to TRBJ2-7, with TRBD1 matching over 7 bases. Germline trimming cut 6 bases from V and 1 base from J; bases unmatched to any gene: 6. This CDR3 contains 14 residues. Germline CDR1 is LNHDA and CDR2 is SQIVND (reference sequence). CDR3 sequence: CASRATGFSYEQYF. DNA for the CDR3: TGTGCCAGTAGAGCGACAGGGTTTTCCTACGAGCAGTACTTC. The full variable domain, with the rest looked up from reference TRBV19 and TRBJ2-7, is DGGITQSPKYLFRKEGQNVTLSCEQNLNHDAMYWYRQDPGQGLRLIYYSQIVNDFQKGDIAEGYSVSREKKESFPLTVTSAQKNPTAFYLCASRATGFSYEQYFGPGTRLTVT.

The V and J genes are TRBV5-6 and TRBJ2-7; the match to TRBD1 covers 8 bases. The junction had 8 bases not matched to a gene; V was cut back by 4 bases and J by 2 bases. Germline assignment: CDR1 SGHDT and CDR2 YYEEEE. CDR3 length: 15 amino acids. CDR3 in DNA: TGTGCCAGCAGCCCCAGGACAGGGCGAACCTACGAGCAGTACTTC. As protein: CASSPRTGRTYEQYF.

V usage is TRBV19 and J usage is TRBJ2-2; D is unresolved. Germline loops: CDR1 LNHDA, CDR2 SQIVND (reference sequence). V lost 3 bases, J lost 0 bases, and 8 bases lay in between. This CDR3 is 15 amino acids long. CDR3 DNA: TGTGCCAGTAGTATGAGAGTTTCGAACACCGGGGAGCTGTTTTTT. Its protein is CASSMRVSNTGELFF.

The chain employs TRBV28 and TRBJ2-7; tentatively, D is TRBD1 (7 bases). Trimming cost V 6 bases and J 2 bases, with 14 bases left between them. The CDR3 sequence is 14 residues long. Germline CDR1 is MDHEN and CDR2 is SYDVKM. The CDR3 DNA sequence: TGTGCCAGCAGGGAGGCAGGGGGGCCCTACGAGCAGTACTTC. It translates to CASREAGGPYEQYF. Full variable domain (rest looked up from reference TRBV28 and TRBJ2-7): DVKVTQSSRYLVKRTGEKVFLECVQDMDHENMFWYRQDPGLGLRLIYFSYDVKMKEKGDIPEGYSVSREKKERFSLILESASTNQTSMYLCASREAGGPYEQYFGPGTRLTVT.

This clone was observed a single time. This sequence joins TRBV7-8 and TRBJ2-2; D possibly matches TRBD1 or TRBD2 (5 bases each). Germline loops: CDR1 SGHVS, CDR2 FQNEAQ. V lost 1 base to trimming and J lost 4 bases, with 7 bases between them. This CDR3 has 14 amino acids. CDR3 region: CASSLVGGTGELFF. CDR3 DNA sequence: TGTGCCAGCAGCTTAGTTGGGGGCACCGGGGAGCTGTTTTTT.

The V call is TRBV18, the J call TRBJ2-7; maybe TRBD2 (5 bases). The length of the CDR3 is 13 residues. The V gene's germline CDR1 is KGHSH and CDR2 LQKENI. V lost 5 bases and J lost 0, with 8 bases in between. In DNA form, the CDR3 reads TGTGCCAGCTCAAGCGGTACCTCCTACGAGCAGTACTTC. It translates to CASSSGTSYEQYF.

This clone was recorded only once. The V gene is TRBV10-1, the J gene TRBJ2-7, with TRBD1 matching 10 bases. The length of the CDR3 is 16 residues. CDR1 is WNHNN and CDR2 is SYGVQD in the germline V gene (reference sequence). Unmatched junction bases numbered 7, after V lost 1 base and J lost 4 bases. CDR3 region: CASSEFRGQGIYEQYF. CDR3 nucleotides: TGCGCCAGCAGTGAGTTTCGGGGACAGGGGATATACGAGCAGTACTTC.

J is TRBJ1-4 and V is TRBV18; unclear D gene. Germline values: CDR1 KGHSH, CDR2 LQKENI. V gave up 1 base and J gave up 7 bases, with 7 bases separating them. The CDR3 extends over 13 amino acids. This chain's CDR3 is CASSPLAREKLFF. The CDR3 DNA follows: TGTGCCAGCTCACCACTCGCCCGTGAAAAACTGTTTTTT.

This rearrangement joins TRBV7-2 to TRBJ2-7; a weak D match, TRBD2 (5 bases). Per germline, CDR1 SGHTA and CDR2 FQGNSA. V was clipped by 1 base and J by 0 bases, with 13 bases between them. The length of the CDR3 is 16 residues. CDR3 loop: CASSLGPSSSSYEQYF. In DNA, the CDR3 is TGTGCCAGCAGCTTAGGGCCTAGCAGTAGCTCCTACGAGCAGTACTTC.

The chain has TRBV28 and TRBJ2-7; D may correspond to TRBD1 or TRBD2 (5 bases each). The CDR3 consists of 16 residues. Germline loops: CDR1 MDHEN, CDR2 SYDVKM. Trimming left V 6 bases short and J 2 bases short, with 20 bases between. The CDR3 DNA is TGTGCCAGCAGCGGATCAACCGGGACGAAACCCTACGAGCAGTACTTC. This sequence encodes CASSGSTGTKPYEQYF.

This sequence joins TRBV5-1 and TRBJ2-3, with 8 bases matching TRBD1. Germline V lookup: CDR1 SGHRS, CDR2 YFSETQ. The CDR3 consists of 14 residues. Unmatched junction bases numbered 5, after V lost 3 bases and J lost 5 bases. Here the CDR3 DNA reads TGCGCCAGCAGCTCCGACAGGGGTTTAGATACGCAGTATTTT. It is translated as CASSSDRGLDTQYF.

V usage is TRBV30 and J usage is TRBJ2-7, with 11 bases fitting TRBD2. The CDR3 extends over 15 amino acids. The germline CDR1 and CDR2 sequences are GTSNPN and SVGIG (reference sequence). Trimming cost V 0 bases and J 3 bases; bases outside gene matches: 4. CDR3 nucleotide sequence: TGTGCCTGGAGTGTATTGACTAGCGGGATCTACGAGCAGTACTTC. This codes for CAWSVLTSGIYEQYF.

This chain connects TRBV7-2 to TRBJ2-1, with 10 bases that match TRBD2. V gave up 7 bases and J gave up 10 bases; unmatched junction bases: 10. CDR3 length equals 14 residues. The germline CDR1 and CDR2 sequences are SGHTA and FQGNSA. CDR3 residues: CASISSGGSREQFF. CDR3 bases: TGTGCCAGCATCTCTAGCGGGGGATCCAGGGAGCAGTTCTTC.

V is TRBV7-2 and J is TRBJ1-1, with D unclear. Germline V CDR1 and CDR2: SGHTA, FQGNSA. The V gene lost 5 bases and the J gene lost 1 base, with 8 bases spanning the gap. The CDR3 length is 13 residues. The CDR3 loop is CASSLSQNTEAFF. In nucleotides, the CDR3 is TGTGCCAGCAGCCTATCCCAGAACACTGAAGCTTTCTTT.

V gene TRBV28 combines with J gene TRBJ1-2; no clear D. Trimming left V 3 bases short and J 7 bases short, with 9 bases between. Germline V gene sequence: CDR1 MDHEN, CDR2 SYDVKM. The CDR3 is 12 residues long. The CDR3 spells CASSFIPGGYTF. The CDR3 DNA reads TGTGCCAGCAGTTTTATTCCTGGTGGCTACACCTTC.

V usage is TRBV11-2 and J usage is TRBJ2-1; D is undetermined. The CDR3 has 18 amino acids. Germline CDR1 is SGHAT and CDR2 is FQNNGV. The V end was cut by 1 base, the J end by 0 bases, with 16 bases between. CDR3 DNA: TGTGCCAGCAGCTTAGGACGGTTCGCCGGTAGCTCCTACAATGAGCAGTTCTTC. Its protein product is CASSLGRFAGSSYNEQFF.

The chain couples TRBV27 to TRBJ2-2, with 7 positions matching TRBD2. The V gene's germline CDR1 is MNHEY and CDR2 SMNVEV (reference sequence). V lost 6 bases to trimming and J lost 8 bases; unmatched junction nucleotides: 15. The CDR3 consists of 16 residues. Here the CDR3 DNA reads TGTGCCAGCAGCCCCTGGGCTAGCGGATTACCAGGGGAGCTGTTTTTT. Translating gives CASSPWASGLPGELFF.

The chain carries TRBV25-1 and TRBJ2-3; no clear D. Between the trimmed V and J ends, which lost 1 base and 2 bases, there was a span of 10 bases. Germline CDR1 reads MGHDK; CDR2 reads SYGVNS. The CDR3 covers 15 residues. The CDR3 bases are TGTGCCAGCAGTGAATCCGCCCCCTTCACAGATACGCAGTATTTT. This gives the protein CASSESAPFTDTQYF.